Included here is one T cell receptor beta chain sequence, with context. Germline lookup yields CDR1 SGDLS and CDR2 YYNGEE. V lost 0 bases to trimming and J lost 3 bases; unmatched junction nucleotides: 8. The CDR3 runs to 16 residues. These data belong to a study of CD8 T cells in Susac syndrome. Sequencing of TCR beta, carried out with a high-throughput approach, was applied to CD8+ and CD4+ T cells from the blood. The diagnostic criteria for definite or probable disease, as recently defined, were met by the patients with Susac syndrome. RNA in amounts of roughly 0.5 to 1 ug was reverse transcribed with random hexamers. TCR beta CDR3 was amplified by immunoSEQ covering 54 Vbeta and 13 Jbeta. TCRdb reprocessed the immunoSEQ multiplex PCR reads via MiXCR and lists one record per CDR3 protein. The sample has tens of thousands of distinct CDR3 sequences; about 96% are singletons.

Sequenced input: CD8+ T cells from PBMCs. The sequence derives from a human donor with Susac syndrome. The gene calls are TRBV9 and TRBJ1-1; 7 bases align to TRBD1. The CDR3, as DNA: TGTGCCAGCAGCGTAGATTCCGGGACAGTCTACACTGAAGCTTTCTTT. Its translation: CASSVDSGTVYTEAFF.